The entry below describes one T cell receptor beta chain. Antigen: not known. The donors were members of the validation cohort, which comprised about 120 subjects and was separate from the first cohort of 670 or so subjects. CDR3 length: 15 amino acids. The ends were cut back, 0 bases at V and 3 bases at J, with 11 bases in the middle. Germline CDR1 and CDR2: SEHNR and FQNEAQ (reference sequence). These data come from a study of cytomegalovirus exposure and HLA in healthy donors. Study-level results: Subsequent analysis revealed that first-cohort TCR clusters tended to co-occur in the roughly 120 validation repertoires. Diagnosis of cytomegalovirus status made by the classifier reportedly showed high specificity and sensitivity.

Here immunoSEQ multiplex PCR was the method, and the copy in TCRdb shows in-frame clones only, minus some. This sample has about 150,000 clones, with about 88% found just once. The sequenced material came from PBMCs. This receptor was taken from a man aged 18 to 29 in good health and CMV-seronegative. The chain couples TRBV7-9 to TRBJ2-5, with a weak D call TRBD2 (6 bases). For the CDR3, the DNA is TGTGCCAGCAGCTTAGCGGTGGGGGAGGAAGAGACCCAGTACTTC. Its translation: CASSLAVGEEETQYF.